Each of the 32 T cell receptor beta chains below was sequenced from the same sample in a study of blood T cells in healthy people across ages. PCR was performed a second time for about 7 to 12 cycles using a sample-barcoded 5' primer and a J-beta primer mix. TCRdb re-analysed the 5' RACE reads in MiXCR, keeping a single row per CDR3 protein. There are more than 1,400,000 distinct CDR3 sequences in the sample; around 42% occur only once, and around 8% lies in the top ten. The sample consisted of blood. The source is a woman aged 18-30 years in good health.

The sample holds a few counts of this clonotype. The gene calls are TRBV6-2 or TRBV6-3 and TRBJ2-1; 7 bases line up with TRBD1. Germline lookup yields CDR1 MNHEY and CDR2 SVGEGT. There are 15 residues in the CDR3. V trimming: 0 bases; J trimming: 5 bases; junction bases outside the gene matches: 4. CDR3 bases: TGTGCCAGCAGTTACTCCGGGACAGACAACAATGAGCAGTTCTTC. Translated, it gives CASSYSGTDNNEQFF.

The V and J genes are TRBV28 and TRBJ2-7, with 7 bases matching TRBD2. The germline V gene encodes CDR1 MDHEN and CDR2 SYDVKM. This CDR3 has 14 amino acids. V was pared by 7 bases and J by 0 bases, with 6 bases of the junction left unmatched. DNA for the CDR3: TGTGCCAGCACCTCAGCGGGACCCTCCTACGAGCAGTACTTC. Amino acids: CASTSAGPSYEQYF.

This clonotype was seen a few times. The chain is built from TRBV6-4 and TRBJ1-1; D is perhaps TRBD1 (5 bases). CDR3 length equals 13 residues. V lost 6 bases and J 3 bases, leaving 11 bases between the germline ends. Germline CDR1 MRHNA, CDR2 SNTAGT. CDR3 DNA: TGTGCCAGCAGCGCGGGGACCTACACTGAAGCTTTCTTT. Amino acid sequence: CASSAGTYTEAFF.

The chain carries TRBV16 and TRBJ1-4; TRBD1 matches at 9 bases. The CDR3 length is 14 residues. Germline assignment: CDR1 KGHSY and CDR2 FQNENV. V dropped 7 bases and J dropped 8; count of bases not matched to a gene: 8. The CDR3 sequence is CASTPDRGTEKLFF. The CDR3 nucleotides are TGTGCCAGCACCCCGGACAGGGGAACGGAAAAACTGTTTTTT.

The table lists this clonotype with a few counts. The chain has TRBV4-1 and TRBJ2-3; D unclear. V was pared by 2 bases and J by 7 bases, with 7 bases between. Germline CDR1 and CDR2: MGHRA and YSYEKL. The CDR3 sequence is 12 residues long. Here the CDR3 DNA reads TGCGCCAGCAGCCAAAACTTATATACGCAGTATTTT. It encodes CASSQNLYTQYF.

This clonotype was detected only a few times. In DNA, the CDR3 is TGTGCCAGCAGCCGGGAAGAGGGTGAAAAACTGTTTTTT. Translating it yields CASSREEGEKLFF. The chain combines TRBV12-3 or TRBV12-4 with TRBJ1-4; D ambiguous. Deletions cut 6 bases from V and 7 bases from J, with 12 bases between. This CDR3 spans 13 amino acids.

This sequence joins TRBV29-1 and TRBJ2-4; 7 bases align to TRBD2. The J call may be in error: the DNA end matches TRBJ2-7 better. Germline CDR1 SQVTM, CDR2 ANQGSEA. CDR3 length: 13 residues. CDR3 bases: TGCAGCGTTGAAGGCGGGAGAGGCAACGAGCAGTACTTC. Translation: CSVEGGRGNEQYF.

There are a few counts of this clonotype. J is TRBJ2-7 and V is TRBV3-1; TRBD1 matches at 10 bases. V was clipped by 8 bases and J by 7 bases; unmatched bases: 14. This CDR3 is 15 amino acids long. Germline CDR1 LGHDT, CDR2 YNNKEL (reference sequence). CDR3 bases: TGTGCCAGCGGGTCGCGGGACAGGGGAATCAATGAGCAGTACTTC. Its protein is CASGSRDRGINEQYF.

This clonotype was counted many times. The gene calls are TRBV12-3 or TRBV12-4 and TRBJ2-7; D gene unclear. The CDR3 sequence is 13 residues long. V gave up 3 bases and J gave up 0 bases, with 6 bases separating them. As DNA, the CDR3 is TGTGCCAGCAGTTTGGAGCTCTCCTACGAGCAGTACTTC. Translation gives CASSLELSYEQYF.

This clonotype has just a few counts. The chain employs TRBV7-9 and TRBJ1-4; the D is unclear. Trimming removed 1 base from V and 6 bases from J, with 9 bases in between. CDR3 length: 14 amino acids. Germline V gene data show CDR1 as SEHNR and CDR2 as FQNEAQ (reference sequence). CDR3 residues: CASSLDVLYEKLFF. In DNA, the CDR3 is TGTGCCAGCAGCTTAGATGTCTTGTATGAAAAACTGTTTTTT.

The rearrangement links TRBV20-1 to TRBJ2-7; 9 positions match TRBD1. The V segment lost 4 bases and the J segment 7 bases; nucleotides outside the gene matches: 8. This CDR3 is built from 13 residues. The germline gives CDR1 DFQATT, CDR2 SNEGSKA (reference sequence). The chain's CDR3 is CSANPTGGDEQYF. The CDR3 DNA is TGCAGTGCTAACCCCACAGGGGGCGATGAGCAGTACTTC.

The sample holds a few counts of this clonotype. The genes are TRBV20-1 and TRBJ1-4; the D is unclear. Germline CDR1 and CDR2: DFQATT and SNEGSKA (reference sequence). The CDR3 has 13 residues. V lost 7 bases, J lost 2 bases, and 11 bases lay in between. The CDR3 DNA reads TGCAGTGGGGCCACGGGGACTAATGAAAAACTGTTTTTT. Translation gives CSGATGTNEKLFF.

The chain has TRBV5-1 and TRBJ2-3, with 9 bases aligning to TRBD1. Germline V gene lookup returns CDR1 SGHRS and CDR2 YFSETQ. V dropped 3 bases and J dropped 6; count of bases not matched to a gene: 5. CDR3 length: 14 amino acids. The DNA of the CDR3 is TGCGCCAGCAGCTACCGGGACAGGGAGGATACGCAGTATTTT. Its translation is CASSYRDREDTQYF.

This clonotype was seen a handful of times. This chain joins TRBV6-6 and TRBJ1-1; D unresolved. CDR1 MNHNY and CDR2 SVGAGI come from the germline V gene (reference sequence). V lost 2 bases and J 1 base, leaving 11 bases between the germline ends. The CDR3 totals 15 residues. The CDR3 is CASSYHDGENTEAFF. The DNA of the CDR3 is TGTGCCAGCAGTTACCACGACGGGGAGAACACTGAAGCTTTCTTT.

The chain joins TRBV3-1 to TRBJ1-2, with 8 bases matching TRBD1. Germline CDR1 and CDR2: LGHDT and YNNKEL (reference sequence). Trimming cost V 3 bases and J 6 bases; bases outside gene matches: 9. This CDR3 spans 15 amino acids. DNA for the CDR3: TGTGCCAGCAGCCACCAGACAGGGGAAGGTAATGGCTACACCTTC. Translating gives CASSHQTGEGNGYTF.

The chain employs TRBV9 and TRBJ1-2; D is uncertain. V lost 0 bases and J 8 bases, leaving 14 bases between the germline ends. The V gene's germline CDR1 is SGDLS and CDR2 YYNGEE. The CDR3 runs 14 residues. As DNA, the CDR3 is TGTGCCAGCAGCGTAGATCGGGCCTCCTCGGGCTACACCTTC. Translating gives CASSVDRASSGYTF. Drawing the rest from reference TRBV9 and TRBJ1-2, the complete variable domain is DSGVTQTPKHLITATGQRVTLRCSPRSGDLSVYWYQQSLDQGLQFLIQYYNGEERAKGNILERFSAQQFPDLHSELNLSSLELGDSALYFCASSVDRASSGYTFGSGTRLTVV.

The chain recombines TRBV6-6 with TRBJ2-3, with D perhaps TRBD2 (7 bases). The CDR3 is 14 amino acids. V gave up 5 bases and J gave up 4 bases, with 13 bases separating them. CDR1 is MNHNY, CDR2 SVGAGI, per germline (reference sequence). The chain's CDR3 is CASSTGGGADTQYF. Written as DNA, the CDR3 is TGTGCCAGCAGTACGGGGGGCGGCGCAGATACGCAGTATTTT.

This rearrangement joins TRBV5-1 to TRBJ1-5; 7 nucleotides line up with TRBD1. The CDR3 is 15 amino acids. V lost 0 bases and J lost 6; bases outside the gene matches: 6. CDR1 and CDR2 from the germline V gene are SGHRS and YFSETQ. The CDR3: CASSLGGTDSQPQHF. The CDR3 DNA is TGCGCCAGCAGCTTGGGGGGGACAGATTCTCAGCCCCAGCATTTT.

V and J are TRBV6-6 and TRBJ1-1; TRBD1 might be the D (5 bases). Germline values: CDR1 MNHNY, CDR2 SVGAGI (reference sequence). V lost 5 bases and J 6 bases, leaving 16 bases between the germline ends. The CDR3 sequence is 14 residues long. The CDR3 loop reads CASSGGFGGAEAFF. The DNA of the CDR3 is TGTGCCAGCAGTGGGGGGTTTGGGGGGGCTGAAGCTTTCTTT.

The V call is TRBV28, the J call TRBJ1-2; TRBD1 matches at 7 bases. CDR3 length: 15 residues. The V gene's germline CDR1 is MDHEN and CDR2 SYDVKM. V lost 5 bases and J lost 6; bases outside the gene matches: 12. The CDR3 region is CASSPPTGPTHGYTF. CDR3 bases: TGTGCCAGCAGTCCCCCGACAGGGCCGACACATGGCTACACCTTC.

This chain uses TRBV5-5 with TRBJ2-2; D is perhaps TRBD2 (6 bases). This CDR3 comprises 14 residues. CDR1 and CDR2 from the germline V gene are SGHKS and YYEKEE (reference sequence). V was trimmed by 4 bases and J by 6 bases, leaving 13 bases between them. The CDR3, as DNA: TGTGCCAGCAGCGTGTCTGGAGGGGCCGGGGAGCTGTTTTTT. Protein sequence: CASSVSGGAGELFF.

The table lists this clonotype with a few counts. The V call is TRBV27, the J call TRBJ1-5, with 10 bases fitting TRBD1. Trimming removed 4 bases from V and 0 bases from J; junction bases left unmatched: 9. Germline CDR1 is MNHEY and CDR2 is SMNVEV (reference sequence). The CDR3 totals 18 residues. CDR3 DNA: TGTGCCAGCAGTTGGACAGGGGGAACTTATTATAGCAATCAGCCCCAGCATTTT. Translating it yields CASSWTGGTYYSNQPQHF.

This clonotype was found a few times. The J gene is TRBJ1-2, the V gene TRBV11-2; D is uncertain. The CDR3 loop spans 12 amino acids. V was trimmed by 6 bases and J by 2 bases, leaving 7 bases between them. Germline V gene sequence: CDR1 SGHAT, CDR2 FQNNGV. The CDR3 spells CASSQRNYGYTF. CDR3 DNA: TGTGCCAGCAGTCAAAGGAACTATGGCTACACCTTC.

The chain uses TRBV7-2 and TRBJ1-3; 8 bases are shared with TRBD1. Germline CDR1 SGHTA, CDR2 FQGNSA. Trimming cost V 2 bases and J 9 bases; bases outside gene matches: 12. This CDR3 has 16 residues. CDR3 in DNA: TGTGCCAGCAGCTTATCTAAGGACAGGGTCGGAGGCACCATATATTTT. Protein product: CASSLSKDRVGGTIYF.

The V call is TRBV3-1, the J call TRBJ2-1, with 8 bases fitting TRBD1. Per germline, CDR1 LGHDT and CDR2 YNNKEL (reference sequence). The length of the CDR3 is 15 residues. V lost 0 bases and J lost 10; bases outside the gene matches: 8. The CDR3 DNA sequence: TGTGCCAGCAGCCAAGAACGGACAGGGCCTTCGGAGCAGTTCTTC. Translating gives CASSQERTGPSEQFF.

V and J are TRBV4-1 and TRBJ1-1; 7 bases are a match to TRBD1. The CDR3 contains 16 residues. The trim removed 4 bases at V and 0 bases at J, leaving 8 bases unmatched. CDR1 is MGHRA, CDR2 YSYEKL, per germline. CDR3 amino acids: CASSPTTGLLNTEAFF. The DNA of the CDR3 is TGCGCCAGCAGCCCCACGACAGGGCTTTTGAACACTGAAGCTTTCTTT.

A few counts support this clonotype. The chain recombines TRBV3-1 with TRBJ2-6; D is uncertain. CDR1 is LGHDT, CDR2 YNNKEL, per germline (reference sequence). V lost 2 bases, J lost 3 bases, and 5 bases lay in between. This CDR3 spans 14 amino acids. DNA of the CDR3: TGTGCCAGCAGCCAATTTCGTGGGGCCAACGTCCTGACTTTC. It encodes CASSQFRGANVLTF.

The chain combines TRBV12-3 or TRBV12-4 with TRBJ1-2, with D uncertain. The CDR3 runs 11 residues. Trimming pared 8 bases from V and 12 bases from J, leaving 16 bases between. CDR3 DNA: TGTGCCAGCGGCCCCGCCGGCGGCCACACCTTC. Translated, it gives CASGPAGGHTF.

The V and J genes are TRBV20-1 and TRBJ2-1; tentatively, D is TRBD1 or TRBD2 (5 bases each). V gave up 1 base and J gave up 0 bases, with 25 bases separating them. Germline values: CDR1 DFQATT, CDR2 SNEGSKA (reference sequence). The CDR3 totals 20 residues. The CDR3 reads CSARVVGQTGESLSYNEQFF. The CDR3 DNA reads TGCAGTGCTAGAGTAGTGGGGCAGACCGGGGAATCCCTCTCCTACAATGAGCAGTTCTTC.

The chain uses TRBV7-6 and TRBJ2-4, with 10 bases aligning to TRBD2. The J call may be wrong; the DNA end is better matched by TRBJ2-7. Looked up from germline, CDR1 is SGHVS and CDR2 is FNYEAQ. This CDR3 contains 17 residues. The CDR3 region is CASSLVASGGPTYEQYF. In nucleotides, the CDR3 is TGTGCCAGCAGCTTAGTGGCTAGCGGGGGCCCTACCTACGAGCAGTACTTC.

V and J are TRBV15 and TRBJ2-7, with D hard to call. Germline V gene data show CDR1 as LNHNV and CDR2 as YYDKDF (reference sequence). V lost 6 bases to trimming and J lost 0 bases, with 15 bases between them. The CDR3 contains 15 residues. The DNA of the CDR3 is TGTGCCACCAGTCCCGAGGAAGGCAGCTCCTACGAGCAGTACTTC. Translation: CATSPEEGSSYEQYF.

This chain connects TRBV30 to TRBJ2-5; 9 bases are shared with TRBD2. This CDR3 has 13 amino acids. With V trimmed by 2 bases and J by 11 bases, 9 bases remained unmatched. Germline CDR1 GTSNPN, CDR2 SVGIG (reference sequence). The CDR3 sequence: CAWSRLAGAEQYF. In DNA form, the CDR3 reads TGTGCCTGGAGTAGGTTAGCGGGAGCTGAGCAGTACTTC.